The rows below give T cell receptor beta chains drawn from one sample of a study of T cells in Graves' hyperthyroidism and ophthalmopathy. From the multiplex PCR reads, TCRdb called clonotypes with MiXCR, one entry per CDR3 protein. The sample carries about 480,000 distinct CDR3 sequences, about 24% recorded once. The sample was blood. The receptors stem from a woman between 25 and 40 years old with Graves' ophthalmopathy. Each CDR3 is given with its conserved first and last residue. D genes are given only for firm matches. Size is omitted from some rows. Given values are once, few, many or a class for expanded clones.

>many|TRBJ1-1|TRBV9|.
CASSVEPAGMNTEAFF
TGTGCCAGCAGCGTAGAGCCGGCCGGGATGAACACTGAAGCTTTCTTT
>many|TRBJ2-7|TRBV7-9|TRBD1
CASSSGTGSSYEQYF
TGTGCCAGCAGTTCCGGGACAGGGAGCTCCTACGAGCAGTACTTC
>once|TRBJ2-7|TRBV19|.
CASSITVTGTFEQYF
TGTGCCAGTAGTATCACAGTAACCGGCACCTTCGAGCAGTACTTC
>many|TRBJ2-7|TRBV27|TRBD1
CASSFDSGQIIYEQYF
TGTGCCAGCAGTTTCGACTCGGGACAGATCATCTACGAGCAGTACTTC
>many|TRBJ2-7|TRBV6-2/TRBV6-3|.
CASRPTLWDIPSYEQYF
TGTGCCAGCAGACCGACTCTATGGGACATCCCTTCCTACGAGCAGTACTTC
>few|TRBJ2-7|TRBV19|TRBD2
CASSTRGTSGAYEQYF
TGTGCCAGTAGTACCAGAGGGACTAGCGGGGCCTACGAGCAGTACTTC
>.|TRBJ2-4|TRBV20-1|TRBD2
CSAILLAGGPSGNIQYF
TGCAGTGCTATATTGCTAGCGGGGGGGCCGAGTGGAAACATTCAGTACTTC
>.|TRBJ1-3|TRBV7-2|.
CASSQDIANTIYF
TGTGCCAGCAGCCAGGACATAGCGAACACCATATATTTT
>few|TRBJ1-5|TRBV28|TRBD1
CASSSTAGQGADQPQHF
TGTGCCAGCAGTTCCACCGCGGGACAGGGGGCCGATCAGCCCCAGCATTTT
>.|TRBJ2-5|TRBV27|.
CASSRTYQETQYF
TGTGCCAGCAGCCGCACTTACCAAGAGACCCAGTACTTC
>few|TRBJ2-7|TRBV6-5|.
CASSYLGGSSYEQYF
TGTGCCAGCAGTTATTTAGGGGGTAGCTCCTACGAGCAGTACTTC
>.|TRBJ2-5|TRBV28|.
CASSWRGYQETQYF
TGTGCCAGCAGTTGGCGGGGTTACCAAGAGACCCAGTACTTC
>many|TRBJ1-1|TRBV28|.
CASSLEGHKNTEAFF
TGTGCCAGCTCCCTGGAAGGACACAAGAACACTGAAGCTTTCTTT
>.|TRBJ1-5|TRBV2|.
CASSGRHPGSNQPQHF
TGTGCCAGCAGTGGTCGACACCCGGGGAGCAATCAGCCCCAGCATTTT
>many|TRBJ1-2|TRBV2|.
CASSYQTGNYGYTF
TGTGCCAGCAGTTACCAGACAGGTAACTATGGCTACACCTTC
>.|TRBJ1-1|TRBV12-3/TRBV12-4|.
CASSPRSRKTEAFF
TGTGCCAGCAGCCCGCGATCAAGGAAGACTGAAGCTTTCTTT
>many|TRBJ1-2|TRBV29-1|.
CSVIGGSYGYTF
TGCAGCGTCATAGGGGGGTCCTATGGCTACACCTTC
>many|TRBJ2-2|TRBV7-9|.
CASSLRDLQGELFF
TGTGCCAGCAGCTTAAGAGATCTTCAGGGGGAGCTGTTTTTT
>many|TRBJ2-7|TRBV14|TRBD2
CASSPAAGGGEQYF
TGTGCCAGCAGCCCCGCAGCGGGGGGCGGCGAGCAGTACTTC
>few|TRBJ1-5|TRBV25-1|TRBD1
CASDRDREGSNQPQHF
TGTGCCAGCGACCGGGACAGGGAAGGTAGCAATCAGCCCCAGCATTTT
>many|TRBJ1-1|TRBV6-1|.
CASRRTENTEAFF
TGTGCCAGCAGGAGGACGGAAAACACTGAAGCTTTCTTT
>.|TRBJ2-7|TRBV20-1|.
CSARDPKVLANEQYF
TGCAGTGCTAGAGATCCGAAGGTTTTAGCCAACGAGCAGTACTTC
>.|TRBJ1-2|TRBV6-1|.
CASRTTSYGYTF
TGTGCCAGCAGGACAACGTCCTATGGCTACACCTTC
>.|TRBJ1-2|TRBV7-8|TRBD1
CAVPDRANYGYTF
TGTGCTGTACCGGACAGGGCTAACTATGGCTACACCTTC
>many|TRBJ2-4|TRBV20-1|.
CSARDLTGLAKNIKYF
TGCAGTGCTAGAGACTTGACAGGCTTAGCCAAAAACATTAAGTACTTC
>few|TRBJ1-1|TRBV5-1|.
CASSLGDFDTEAFF
TGCGCCAGCAGCCTAGGGGATTTCGACACTGAAGCTTTCTTT
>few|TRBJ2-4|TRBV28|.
CASSFAGFLAKNIQYF
TGTGCCAGCAGTTTCGCCGGGTTCCTAGCCAAAAACATTCAGTACTTC
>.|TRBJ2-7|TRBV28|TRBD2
CASSPPGTRSYEQYF
TGTGCCAGCAGTCCCCCTGGGACTAGGTCCTACGAGCAGTACTTC
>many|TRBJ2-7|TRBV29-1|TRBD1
CSVAQGDPGEQYF
TGCAGCGTTGCACAGGGGGATCCCGGCGAGCAGTACTTC
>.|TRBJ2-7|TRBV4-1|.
CASSQAEESEQYF
TGCGCCAGCAGCCAGGCCGAGGAGAGCGAGCAGTACTTC
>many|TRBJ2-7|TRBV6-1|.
CASSEGQGWTYEQYF
TGTGCCAGCAGTGAAGGGCAGGGGTGGACCTACGAGCAGTACTTC
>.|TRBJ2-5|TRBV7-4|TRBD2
CASSLFAGGNQETQYF
TGTGCCAGCAGCTTGTTTGCGGGGGGGAACCAAGAGACCCAGTACTTC
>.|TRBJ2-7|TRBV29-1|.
CSVETGTNEQYF
TGCAGCGTTGAAACAGGCACCAACGAGCAGTACTTC
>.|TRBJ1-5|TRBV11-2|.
CASSRTGQPQHF
TGTGCCAGCAGCCGCACGGGCCAGCCCCAGCATTTT
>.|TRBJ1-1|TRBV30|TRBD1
CAWRDTGGTEAFF
TGTGCCTGGAGGGACACAGGGGGCACTGAAGCTTTCTTT
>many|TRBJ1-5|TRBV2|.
CASRGGTHVNQPQHF
TGTGCCAGCAGAGGGGGGACACACGTAAATCAGCCCCAGCATTTT
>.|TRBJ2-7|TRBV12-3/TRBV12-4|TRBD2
CASSGLAGGLHYEQYF
TGTGCCAGCAGCGGACTAGCGGGGGGGCTACACTACGAGCAGTACTTC
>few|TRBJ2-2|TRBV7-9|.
CASSDQANTGELFF
TGTGCCAGCAGCGACCAGGCGAACACCGGGGAGCTGTTTTTT
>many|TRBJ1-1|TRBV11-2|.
CASSSRIFNRVRNTEAFF
TGTGCCAGCAGCTCCCGAATTTTCAACAGGGTTAGGAACACTGAAGCTTTCTTT
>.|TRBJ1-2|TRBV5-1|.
CASSSSQVAGGYTF
TGCGCCAGCAGCTCCTCACAGGTTGCAGGTGGCTACACCTTC
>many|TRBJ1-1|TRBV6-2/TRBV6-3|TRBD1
CASSLGTAFTEAFF
TGTGCCAGCAGCTTAGGGACAGCGTTCACTGAAGCTTTCTTT
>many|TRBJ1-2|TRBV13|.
CASSYRGPYWDYGYTF
TGTGCCAGCAGCTACCGGGGTCCCTACTGGGACTATGGCTACACCTTC
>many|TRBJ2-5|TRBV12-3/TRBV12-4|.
CASSLRRETQYF
TGTGCCAGCAGTTTAAGGCGAGAGACCCAGTACTTC
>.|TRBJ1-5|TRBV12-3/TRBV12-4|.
CASSLEWHPNLGSSNQPQHF
TGTGCCAGCAGTTTAGAGTGGCACCCGAATTTGGGTAGTAGCAATCAGCCCCAGCATTTT
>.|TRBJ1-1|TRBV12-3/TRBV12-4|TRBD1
CASILTGGTEAFF
TGTGCCAGCATTCTAACAGGGGGCACTGAAGCTTTCTTT
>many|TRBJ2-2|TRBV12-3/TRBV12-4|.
CASSLERAAGELFF
TGTGCCAGCAGTTTAGAGCGAGCAGCCGGGGAGCTGTTTTTT
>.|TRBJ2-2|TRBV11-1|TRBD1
CASSVTGGIGELFF
TGTGCCAGCAGCGTGACAGGGGGTATCGGGGAGCTGTTTTTT
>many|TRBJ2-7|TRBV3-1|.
CASSQDLFYEQYF
TGTGCCAGCAGCCAAGATTTGTTCTACGAGCAGTACTTC
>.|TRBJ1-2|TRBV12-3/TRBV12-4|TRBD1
CASSPNDRGRQEGYTF
TGTGCCAGCAGTCCTAATGACAGGGGGCGTCAGGAGGGCTACACCTTC
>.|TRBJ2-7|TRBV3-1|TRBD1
CASSSGTVEYYEQYF
TGTGCCAGCAGCTCGGGGACAGTAGAATACTACGAGCAGTACTTC
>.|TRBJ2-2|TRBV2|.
CASSSGNAGELFF
TGTGCCAGCAGTTCTGGAAACGCCGGGGAGCTGTTTTTT
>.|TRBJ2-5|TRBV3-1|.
CASSQEGWETQYF
TGTGCCAGCAGCCAAGAAGGATGGGAGACCCAGTACTTC
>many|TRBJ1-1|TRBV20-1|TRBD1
CSAEDRGYTEAFF
TGCAGTGCTGAAGACAGGGGTTACACTGAAGCTTTCTTT
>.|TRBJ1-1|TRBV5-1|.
CASSPGRKQSMNTEAFF
TGCGCCAGCAGCCCCGGGAGGAAGCAGAGCATGAACACTGAAGCTTTCTTT
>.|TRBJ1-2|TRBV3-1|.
CASSLGASYYGYTF
TGTGCCAGCAGCCTCGGGGCCTCCTACTATGGCTACACCTTC
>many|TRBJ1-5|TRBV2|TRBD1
CATQGGARNQPQHF
TGTGCCACTCAGGGGGGGGCTCGCAATCAGCCCCAGCATTTT
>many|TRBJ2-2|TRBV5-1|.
CASTPGGASTGELFF
TGCGCCAGCACCCCAGGGGGGGCCAGCACCGGGGAGCTGTTTTTT
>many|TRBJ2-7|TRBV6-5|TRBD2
CASSYVPGLESEQYF
TGTGCCAGCAGTTACGTCCCGGGACTAGAATCCGAGCAGTACTTC
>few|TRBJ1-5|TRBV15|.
CATSYPNQPQHF
TGTGCCACCAGTTACCCGAATCAGCCCCAGCATTTT